This T cell receptor beta chain was found in a study of cytomegalovirus exposure and HLA in healthy donors. Study findings and constraints: The authors excluded some V segments, including TRBV6-2 and TRBV6-3, as indistinguishable. Most CMV-associated TCR beta chains appeared HLA-restricted in a later analysis. V- and J-gene trimming in TCR beta was tied to a missense DCLRE1C variant by an analysis performed later. Roughly uniform depth of sequencing across donors was assumed in presence/absence analyses.

Primers for the PCR totalled 60 Vbeta and 13 Jbeta. Generated by immunoSEQ multiplex PCR, the TCRdb table keeps only in-frame clones and is missing some. The data contain some 180,000 clones, roughly 90% of them singletons. The V segment lost 5 bases and the J segment 0 bases; nucleotides outside the gene matches: 8. Germline lookup yields CDR1 SEHNR and CDR2 FQNEAQ (reference sequence). The CDR3 has 16 residues. Remarks on this clone: Antigen unknown.

The chain is built from TRBV7-9 and TRBJ1-1; TRBD1 aligns across 8 bases. This clonotype was obtained from a girl in the first two years of life in good health and CMV-seronegative. Sample: PBMCs. This CDR3 reads CASSPRQGIMNTEAFF. The CDR3 nucleotides read TGTGCCAGCAGCCCCCGACAGGGGATTATGAACACTGAAGCTTTCTTT.